Only a few counts were recorded for the clone carrying this T cell receptor (beta chain). This record comes from a study of cytomegalovirus exposure and HLA in healthy donors. Study in general: Findings of an earlier analysis included around 120 million unique TCR beta sequences from 200 million or so T cells.

60 Vbeta and 13 Jbeta primers were used in PCR. Clones were sequenced by immunoSEQ multiplex PCR, and TCRdb holds only the in-frame ones, with some missing. The sample shows roughly 120,000 clones, 80% of them seen only once. The CDR3 loop spans 15 amino acids. Germline loops: CDR1 MNHNS, CDR2 SASEGT. V was clipped by 3 bases and J by 1 base, with 10 bases between them. The sequencing input was PBMCs. The chain links TRBV6-1 to TRBJ1-5; possibly TRBD1 for D (5 bases). The sequence came from a female donor in good health and CMV-seropositive. The CDR3, as DNA: TGTGCCAGCAGTGACAGGGCAGGAAGCAATCAGCCCCAGCATTTT. This sequence encodes CASSDRAGSNQPQHF.